This TCR beta chain was recovered during a study of CD8+CD57+ T cells in acquired aplastic anemia. Turning to the study itself: Sorting CD4+ and CD8+ cells gave DNA averaging approximately 3 ug.

V was cut by 3 bases and J by 6 bases, with 8 bases left in between. Germline CDR1 reads SGHTA; CDR2 reads FQGNSA. The CDR3 covers 13 residues. TCR beta VDJ and CDR3 profiling used genomic DNA as template. TCRdb passed the reads through MiXCR, listing each CDR3 protein once. This table holds 120,000 or so distinct CDR3 sequences, over 30% found once. In this sample, this clonotype turned up many times. Sequenced patients had shown CD8+CD57+ cell expansion by flow cytometry. Each patient carried a diagnosis of severe acquired aplastic anemia. The chain combines TRBV7-2 with TRBJ2-2; D gene uncertain. The clonotype comes from a human donor with aplastic anemia. The sequencing sample was made of sorted CD4+, CD8+, or CD8+CD57+ T cells (not recorded which) from PBMCs. The DNA of the CDR3 is TGTGCCAGCAGCTTCGGGTATTCCGGGGAGCTGTTTTTT. Protein sequence: CASSFGYSGELFF.